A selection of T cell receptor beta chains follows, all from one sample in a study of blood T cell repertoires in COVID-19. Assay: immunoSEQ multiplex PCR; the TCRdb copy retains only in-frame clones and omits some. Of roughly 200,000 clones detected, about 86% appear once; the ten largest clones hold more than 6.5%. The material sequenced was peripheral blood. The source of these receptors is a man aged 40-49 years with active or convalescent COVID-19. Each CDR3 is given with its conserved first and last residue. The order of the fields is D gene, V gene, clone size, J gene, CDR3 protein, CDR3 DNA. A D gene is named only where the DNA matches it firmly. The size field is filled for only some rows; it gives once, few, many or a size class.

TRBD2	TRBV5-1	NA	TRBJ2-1	CASSLLTSGRGDNEQFF	TGCGCCAGCAGCCTGTTGACTAGCGGGAGGGGGGACAATGAGCAGTTCTTC
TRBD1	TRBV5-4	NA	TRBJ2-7	CASSPPGGVNEQYF	TGTGCCAGCAGCCCCCCAGGGGGTGTCAACGAGCAGTACTTC
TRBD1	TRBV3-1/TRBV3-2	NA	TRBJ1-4	CASSQVGTANEKLFF	TGTGCCAGCAGCCAGGTCGGGACAGCTAATGAAAAACTGTTTTTT
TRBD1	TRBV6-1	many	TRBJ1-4	CASSALLPGTGGGLNEKLFF	TGTGCCAGCAGTGCCCTCCTGCCGGGGACAGGGGGTGGGCTTAATGAAAAACTGTTTTTT
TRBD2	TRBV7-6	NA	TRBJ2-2	CASSLEAGGNTGELFF	TGTGCCAGCAGCTTAGAAGCGGGAGGAAACACCGGGGAGCTGTTTTTT
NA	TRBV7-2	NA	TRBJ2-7	CASSLAQDYEQYF	TGTGCCAGCAGCTTAGCGCAGGACTACGAGCAGTACTTC
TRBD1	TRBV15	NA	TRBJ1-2	CATTPGTGNYGYTF	TGTGCCACCACCCCAGGGACAGGAAACTATGGCTACACCTTC
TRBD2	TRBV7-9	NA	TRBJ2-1	CASSLTSGGVVQSEQFF	TGTGCCAGCAGCTTGACTAGCGGGGGGGTCGTGCAAAGTGAGCAGTTCTTC
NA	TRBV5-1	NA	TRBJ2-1	CASSFANNEQFF	TGCGCCAGCAGCTTTGCGAATAATGAGCAGTTCTTC
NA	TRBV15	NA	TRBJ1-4	CATSRDLQAEKLFF	TGTGCCACCAGCAGAGATTTGCAGGCTGAAAAACTGTTTTTT
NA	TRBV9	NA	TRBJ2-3	CASSAYLAISSTDTQYF	TGTGCCAGCAGCGCCTATCTAGCGATCTCTAGCACAGATACGCAGTATTTT
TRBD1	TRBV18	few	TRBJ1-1	CASSATPGQGNTEAFF	TGTGCCAGCTCAGCGACGCCGGGACAGGGTAACACTGAAGCTTTCTTT
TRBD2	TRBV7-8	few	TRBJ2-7	CASGGLVSYEQYF	TGTGCCAGCGGGGGACTAGTCTCCTACGAGCAGTACTTC
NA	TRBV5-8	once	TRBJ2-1	CASSPVAGQFF	TGTGCCAGCAGCCCCGTCGCGGGGCAGTTCTTC
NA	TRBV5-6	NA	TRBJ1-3	CASSFYNALSGNTIYF	TGTGCCAGCAGCTTCTACAACGCACTATCGGGAAACACCATATATTTT
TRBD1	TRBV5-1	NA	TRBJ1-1	CASSSGTGEETEAFF	TGCGCCAGCAGTTCGGGGACAGGGGAGGAAACTGAAGCTTTCTTT